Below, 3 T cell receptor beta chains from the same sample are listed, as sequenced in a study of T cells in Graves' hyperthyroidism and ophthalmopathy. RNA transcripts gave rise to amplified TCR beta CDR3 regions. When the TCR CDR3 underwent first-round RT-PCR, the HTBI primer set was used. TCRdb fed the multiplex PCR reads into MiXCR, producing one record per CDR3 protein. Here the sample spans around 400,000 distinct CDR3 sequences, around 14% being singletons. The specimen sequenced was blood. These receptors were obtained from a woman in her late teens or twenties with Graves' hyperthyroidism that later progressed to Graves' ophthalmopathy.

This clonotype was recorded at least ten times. The CDR3 region is CASSLRSRLWGVSYNEQFF. DNA for the CDR3: TGTGCCAGCAGCCTACGTTCGAGGTTATGGGGGGTATCCTACAATGAGCAGTTCTTC. The chain recombines TRBV2 with TRBJ2-1, with D maybe TRBD2 (6 bases). The V gene lost 6 bases and the J gene lost 1 base, with 25 bases spanning the gap. The germline CDR1 and CDR2 sequences are SNHLY and FYNNEI. There are 19 residues in the CDR3.

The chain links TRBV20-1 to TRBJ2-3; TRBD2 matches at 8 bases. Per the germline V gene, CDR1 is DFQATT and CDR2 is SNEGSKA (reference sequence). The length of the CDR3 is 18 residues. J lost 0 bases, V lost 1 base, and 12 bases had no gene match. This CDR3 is CSARAAKYSGTSTDTQYF. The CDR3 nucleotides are TGCAGTGCTAGAGCGGCCAAATATAGCGGGACTAGCACAGATACGCAGTATTTT.

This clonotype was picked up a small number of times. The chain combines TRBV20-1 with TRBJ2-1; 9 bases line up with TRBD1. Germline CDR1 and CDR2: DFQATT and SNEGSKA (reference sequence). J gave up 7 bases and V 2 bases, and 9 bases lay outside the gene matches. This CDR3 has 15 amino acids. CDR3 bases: TGCAGTGCTAGAAAGGGGGGACAGGGTGGGAATGAGCAGTTCTTC. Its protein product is CSARKGGQGGNEQFF.